This TCR beta chain emerged from a study of T cells after yellow fever vaccination. V was pared by 0 bases and J by 5 bases, with 14 bases between. Germline CDR1 is SGHRS and CDR2 is YFSETQ. The CDR3 loop spans 15 amino acids. This clonotype has just a few counts. Via MiXCR, TCRdb re-called the 5' RACE reads, giving one row per CDR3 protein. Found here are under 300,000 distinct CDR3 sequences, 13% of them singletons; the top ten hold around 0.55%. Source: CD4+ T cells sorted from PBMCs, taken 45 days after the yellow fever booster vaccination. The chain has TRBV5-1 and TRBJ2-5, with a possible D match to TRBD1 (6 bases). This TCR was sampled from a man younger than 40 who received the YFV17D yellow fever vaccine. The chain's CDR3 is CASSLVPGVTETQYF. CDR3 nucleotide sequence: TGCGCCAGCAGCTTGGTGCCAGGGGTTACGGAGACCCAGTACTTC.